This T cell receptor (beta chain) was identified in a study of blood T cell repertoires in COVID-19. Study summary: From the United States, Italy and Spain came samples of acute and convalescent COVID-19. T cells, B-cell-depleted T cells, or PBMCs provided the cDNA or gDNA that served as material.

CDR3 length: 14 residues. Germline V gene data show CDR1 as KGHDR and CDR2 as SFDVKD. V lost 5 bases, J lost 2 bases, and 8 bases lay in between. As handled by the study authors: Estimation of nucleated cell counts relied on the amplification of reference gene primers. The table came from immunoSEQ multiplex PCR; TCRdb's copy has only in-frame clones and leaves some out. The V and J calls and clone size were taken over from that table, and D and trimming were inferred from the DNA. The data show 100,000 or so clones, 92% seen once. The receptor comes from a man aged 50-59 years with active COVID-19. Specimen: peripheral blood. V usage is TRBV24-1 and J usage is TRBJ2-2; weak D call: TRBD1 (5 bases). DNA of the CDR3: TGTGCCACCAGTGGGGGCAGTAACACCGGGGAGCTGTTTTTT. It encodes CATSGGSNTGELFF.